Within the sample, the clone carrying this T cell receptor beta chain is medium-sized. Its matching antigen is unknown. Sequencing of DNA taken from cultured CD4+ T cells relied on the Oncomine TCR Beta short-read assay. TCRdb reprocessed the PCR reads via MiXCR and lists one record per CDR3 protein. The repertoire holds 1,200 to 1,500 distinct CDR3 sequences, around 12% seen once, with around 10% in the top ten. This CDR3 spans 13 amino acids. The germline CDR1 and CDR2 sequences are LNHDA and SQIVND (reference sequence). V lost 3 bases, J lost 4 bases, and 9 bases lay in between. This record comes from a study of vaccination and CD4 T cells after COVID-19. Treatment given: approximately nine-day PBMC culture with coronavirus spike peptide pools or control peptides (ViraFEST assay). The collection of CD4+ T cells from the unexposed donor took place before the COVID-19 pandemic (2011-2018). Cell culture was performed with under 2.5 million PBMCs per well in the presence of approximately 10 IU/ml IL-2 and approximately 9.6 ug/ml peptide pools.

The sample was CD4+ T cells from blood, cultured in vitro. The V gene is TRBV19, the J gene TRBJ2-5; either TRBD1 or TRBD2 may fit D (5 bases each). This clonotype was obtained from a human donor in good health. CDR3: CASSIQGPETQYF. DNA of the CDR3: TGTGCCAGTAGTATTCAGGGACCAGAGACCCAGTACTTC.